This is a list of T cell receptor beta chains from one sample in a study of cytomegalovirus exposure and HLA in healthy donors. Method: immunoSEQ multiplex PCR; TCRdb's copy keeps in-frame clones and lacks some. The table has about 140,000 clones, about 74% seen once; the top ten hold 2% to 2.5%. Sequenced sample: PBMCs. All receptors derive from a young man in good health and CMV-seronegative. CDR3s include the opening cysteine and the closing phenylalanine or tryptophan. A D gene is named only where the DNA matches it firmly. Rows may omit the clone size; those that give it use once, few, many or a size class.

v_gene	abundance	d_gene	j_gene	CDR3aa	CDR3nt
TRBV5-5	NA	TRBD1	TRBJ2-7	CASSLTWTGVEQYF	TGTGCCAGCAGCCTGACTTGGACAGGGGTCGAGCAGTACTTC
TRBV10-2	NA	TRBD2	TRBJ2-1	CASSESTLAGAPYNEQFF	TGCGCCAGCAGTGAGTCGACTCTAGCGGGAGCCCCCTACAATGAGCAGTTCTTC
TRBV5-4	NA	TRBD1	TRBJ1-4	CASSLTGGEKLFF	TGTGCCAGCAGCTTGACAGGGGGTGAAAAACTGTTTTTT
TRBV10-3	NA	TRBD2	TRBJ2-3	CAISAGLAETDTQYF	TGTGCCATCAGTGCTGGGCTAGCGGAGACAGATACGCAGTATTTT
TRBV30	NA	NA	TRBJ2-5	CAWSVGQPTQYF	TGTGCCTGGAGTGTAGGACAGCCAACCCAGTACTTC
TRBV30	NA	NA	TRBJ1-2	CAWTQGPYGYTF	TGTGCCTGGACCCAGGGGCCCTATGGCTACACCTTC
TRBV28	NA	NA	TRBJ1-5	CASSFSGGGNQPQHF	TGTGCCAGCAGTTTTTCGGGGGGAGGTAATCAGCCCCAGCATTTT
TRBV4-2	few	NA	TRBJ2-1	CASSQDLASRDHEQFF	TGTGCCAGCAGCCAAGATCTTGCGTCGCGGGACCATGAGCAGTTCTTC
TRBV6-5	NA	TRBD1	TRBJ2-1	CASSRDGTGVSEQFF	TGTGCCAGCAGTCGAGACGGGACAGGGGTTTCTGAGCAGTTCTTC
TRBV6-5	once	NA	TRBJ2-1	CASSYLLARGNEQFF	TGTGCCAGCAGTTACCTACTAGCGAGGGGGAATGAGCAGTTCTTC
TRBV5-1	NA	NA	TRBJ1-5	CASSEGPLRGGRNQPQHF	TGCGCCAGCAGCGAGGGCCCCTTGCGGGGGGGACGCAATCAGCCCCAGCATTTT
TRBV6-1	NA	NA	TRBJ2-7	CASIQGTSSSYEQYF	TGTGCCAGCATCCAAGGGACTTCGAGCTCCTACGAGCAGTACTTC
TRBV2	NA	TRBD2	TRBJ2-1	CASSEGGSGSQNEQFF	TGTGCCAGCAGTGAAGGGGGTAGCGGGAGCCAGAATGAGCAGTTCTTC
TRBV9	NA	NA	TRBJ2-2	CASSAGAGVGGELFF	TGTGCCAGCAGCGCTGGGGCTGGGGTCGGCGGGGAGCTGTTTTTT
TRBV6-1	NA	NA	TRBJ1-3	CASSEYGNTIYF	TGTGCCAGCAGTGAATATGGAAACACCATATATTTT
TRBV5-4	NA	TRBD2	TRBJ2-7	CASSPTPTSGTYEQYF	TGTGCCAGCAGCCCCACCCCGACTAGCGGGACCTACGAGCAGTACTTC
TRBV9	NA	NA	TRBJ1-2	CASNRSPWEGGYTF	TGTGCCAGCAACCGTTCTCCGTGGGAGGGAGGCTACACCTTC
TRBV14	NA	TRBD2	TRBJ2-7	CASSQAGTSGEAYEQYF	TGTGCCAGCAGCCAGGCCGGGACTAGCGGGGAGGCCTACGAGCAGTACTTC
TRBV11-3	NA	TRBD1	TRBJ2-2	CASSRYGQGANTGELFF	TGTGCCAGCAGTCGATATGGACAGGGGGCTAACACCGGGGAGCTGTTTTTT
TRBV6-1	few	NA	TRBJ2-5	CASTLPAGLQETQYF	TGTGCCAGCACCCTCCCGGCAGGACTTCAAGAGACCCAGTACTTC
TRBV5-1	NA	NA	TRBJ1-2	CASSPSGGDYGYTF	TGCGCCAGCAGCCCGTCCGGAGGGGACTATGGCTACACCTTC
TRBV6-4	few	TRBD1	TRBJ1-2	CASSPTYSGTAPTPFYGYTF	TGTGCCAGCAGTCCCACTTATTCCGGGACAGCACCAACACCCTTCTATGGCTACACCTTC
TRBV19	NA	NA	TRBJ1-2	CASTMGGKTYGYTF	TGTGCCAGTACCATGGGCGGGAAAACTTATGGCTACACCTTC
TRBV10-1	NA	TRBD2	TRBJ2-3	CASSVEPGLAGGPTDTQYF	TGCGCCAGCAGTGTAGAACCGGGACTAGCGGGAGGGCCGACAGATACGCAGTATTTT